A single sample gave rise to the 23 T cell receptor beta chains below, sequenced in a study of low-dose radiotherapy and immunotherapy resistance in tumors. TRAV- and TRBV-specific primers, spanning alpha and beta chains, primed first-strand cDNA. TCRs were amplified for roughly 22 PCR cycles with a constant-region primer and V-primer adapter. TCRdb passed the reads through MiXCR, listing each CDR3 protein once. This sample has about 58,000 distinct CDR3 sequences; approximately 22% occur once, and the top ten carry less than 7.5%. Time point here: after trial treatment. Described treatment: LDRT plus nivolumab, ipilimumab, low-dose cyclophosphamide and aspirin (RACIN trial). The material was PBMCs, obtained after low-dose radiotherapy plus immunotherapy. These receptors were taken from a male donor with prostate cancer.

This clonotype showed up many times. The CDR3 spells CSAQFRRDILTGELFF. DNA for the CDR3: TGCAGTGCCCAATTCCGACGGGATATTTTAACCGGGGAGCTGTTTTTT. The chain recombines TRBV20-1 with TRBJ2-2; possibly TRBD2 for D (5 bases). The V gene lost 6 bases and the J gene lost 5 bases, with 22 bases spanning the gap. Per the germline V gene, CDR1 is DFQATT and CDR2 is SNEGSKA (reference sequence). There are 16 residues in the CDR3.

This clonotype rates as medium-sized. The V and J genes are TRBV29-1 and TRBJ2-1; 7 positions match TRBD2. The V segment lost 5 bases and the J segment 6 bases; nucleotides outside the gene matches: 13. CDR1 SQVTM and CDR2 ANQGSEA come from the germline V gene. The CDR3 covers 15 residues. This CDR3 is CSVPGAGGRINEQFF. Here the CDR3 DNA reads TGCAGCGTTCCTGGGGCCGGCGGGAGAATCAATGAGCAGTTCTTC.

This clonotype was counted many times. The genes are TRBV28 and TRBJ2-1; no clear D. V was clipped by 0 bases and J by 5 bases, with 14 bases between them. The CDR3 totals 16 residues. The germline CDR1 and CDR2 sequences are MDHEN and SYDVKM. CDR3 in DNA: TGTGCCAGCAGTTTATGGGGGTTCAACCAAGACAATGAGCAGTTCTTC. This sequence encodes CASSLWGFNQDNEQFF.

This clonotype has at least ten counts. This chain uses TRBV18 with TRBJ2-5, with 7 nucleotides matching TRBD2. Germline V gives CDR1 KGHSH, CDR2 LQKENI. Unmatched junction bases numbered 8, after V lost 3 bases and J lost 1 base. The CDR3 contains 16 residues. The CDR3 DNA reads as TGTGCCAGCTCACCCTCCTATGGGGGGGTCCAAGAGACCCAGTACTTC. Amino acid sequence: CASSPSYGGVQETQYF.

This clonotype was seen many times. J is TRBJ2-2 and V is TRBV2, with 8 bases that match TRBD2. With 8 bases clipped from V and 7 bases from J, the junction kept 12 bases outside the gene matches. The germline V gene encodes CDR1 SNHLY and CDR2 FYNNEI. This CDR3 contains 15 residues. The CDR3 nucleotides read TGTGCCAGCCGCGGGGAAGCGGGAGTTGGCGGGGAGCTGTTTTTT. Residues: CASRGEAGVGGELFF.

This clonotype was detected many times. The chain joins TRBV12-3 or TRBV12-4 to TRBJ1-1, with unresolved D. This CDR3 region has 14 residues. The germline V and J ends were trimmed by 3 bases and 5 bases, with 13 bases remaining between them. CDR3 amino acids: CASSFVKGRTEAFF. CDR3 DNA: TGTGCCAGCAGTTTTGTAAAGGGCCGGACTGAAGCTTTCTTT.

This clonotype was detected many times. V usage is TRBV6-6 and J usage is TRBJ2-5; 8 bases are shared with TRBD2. CDR1 is MNHNY and CDR2 is SVGAGI in the germline V gene (reference sequence). This CDR3 has 18 residues. V gave up 2 bases and J gave up 1 base; unmatched junction bases: 12. Here the CDR3 reads CASSYRNQAGDPQETQYF. For the CDR3, the DNA is TGTGCCAGCAGTTACCGAAACCAAGCGGGAGATCCCCAAGAGACCCAGTACTTC.

Many counts were recorded for this clonotype. The CDR3 here is CASSPTQGRLNTEAFF. Written as DNA, the CDR3 is TGTGCCAGCAGTCCCACCCAAGGCAGGCTGAACACTGAAGCTTTCTTT. J is TRBJ1-1 and V is TRBV27, with D uncertain. The germline V and J ends were trimmed by 5 bases and 0 bases, with 16 bases remaining between them. The CDR3 covers 16 residues. Germline-derived CDR1 and CDR2 are MNHEY and SMNVEV (reference sequence).

The table lists this clonotype with a few counts. The V gene is TRBV5-1, the J gene TRBJ2-7; TRBD2 agrees at 10 bases. CDR1 is SGHRS and CDR2 is YFSETQ in the germline V gene. The V gene end was trimmed by 2 bases and the J gene end by 2 bases; junction bases not matched to a gene: 4. The CDR3 covers 15 residues. The CDR3 nucleotides are TGCGCCAGCAGCTTTAGAACTAGCGGGACCTACGAGCAGTACTTC. Protein product: CASSFRTSGTYEQYF.

The sample holds many counts of this clonotype. The rearrangement links TRBV19 to TRBJ2-1; D remains ambiguous. Germline V CDR1 and CDR2: LNHDA, SQIVND (reference sequence). V was pared by 9 bases and J by 0 bases, with 6 bases between. This CDR3 is built from 12 residues. The CDR3 bases are TGTGCCAGCGCCGTCTCCTACAATGAGCAGTTCTTC. This translates into CASAVSYNEQFF.

The chain has TRBV20-1 and TRBJ1-1, with D hard to call. The CDR3 loop spans 13 amino acids. The V and J ends lost 7 bases and 1 base respectively, with 13 bases between them. Germline CDR1 reads DFQATT; CDR2 reads SNEGSKA (reference sequence). CDR3 in amino acids: CSVGGRTNTEAFF. In nucleotides, the CDR3 is TGCAGTGTAGGCGGGCGGACGAACACTGAAGCTTTCTTT.

Details on this clonotype: Given a far larger clone just one base away, this is likely a sequencing read error. The J gene is TRBJ2-1, the V gene TRBV18; 7 positions match TRBD2. Germline loops: CDR1 KGHSH, CDR2 LQKENI. This CDR3 has 12 amino acids. V lost 6 bases and J lost 10; bases outside the gene matches: 6. In DNA, the CDR3 is TGTGCCAGCTCGAACGGGGGGTCCGAGCAGTTCTTC. It encodes CASSNGGSEQFF.

The V gene is TRBV11-2, the J gene TRBJ1-1; tentatively, D is TRBD1 (6 bases). CDR3 length: 15 amino acids. Germline loops: CDR1 SGHAT, CDR2 FQNNGV. The germline V and J ends were trimmed by 0 bases and 5 bases, with 13 bases remaining between them. The CDR3 nucleotides read TGTGCCAGCAGCTTAGATGGGGGCAGCACAACTGAAGCTTTCTTT. It encodes CASSLDGGSTTEAFF.

This clonotype was recorded many times. The V gene is TRBV7-9, the J gene TRBJ2-7; 10 bases agree with TRBD2. This CDR3 comprises 16 residues. The ends lost 5 bases at V and 2 bases at J; junction bases unmatched: 9. Germline V gene lookup returns CDR1 SEHNR and CDR2 FQNEAQ (reference sequence). DNA for the CDR3: TGTGCCAGCAGCCAACCCCTAGCGGGAGCCCCCTACGAGCAGTACTTC. Translated, it gives CASSQPLAGAPYEQYF.

Of note for this clonotype: A read error likely explains this, since a far larger clone differs by one base. The J gene is TRBJ2-4, the V gene TRBV29-1, with TRBD2 identical over 12 bases. The CDR3 runs 12 residues. V was pared by 6 bases and J by 13 bases, with 7 bases of the junction left unmatched. Germline V gene sequence: CDR1 SQVTM, CDR2 ANQGSEA. This chain's CDR3 is CSVLAGGHEQYF. CDR3 DNA sequence: TGCAGCGTCCTAGCGGGGGGGCATGAGCAGTACTTC.

This clonotype was counted between two and nine times. The V gene is TRBV4-1, the J gene TRBJ2-7; the D is unclear. There are 14 residues in the CDR3. Per the germline V gene, CDR1 is MGHRA and CDR2 is YSYEKL. V lost 3 bases, J lost 1 base, and 10 bases lay in between. CDR3 loop: CASSQVYRSYEQYF. CDR3 DNA: TGCGCCAGCAGCCAGGTATACCGGTCCTACGAGCAGTACTTC.

This clonotype was picked up many times. The CDR3: CSVEKASPSTDTQYF. CDR3 coding DNA: TGCAGCGTTGAAAAAGCCAGCCCTAGCACAGATACGCAGTATTTT. This sequence joins TRBV29-1 and TRBJ2-3; D uncertain. CDR3 length equals 15 residues. The V end lost 2 bases, the J end lost 0 bases, and 12 bases lay between the germline ends. CDR1 and CDR2 (germline): SQVTM, ANQGSEA.

This clonotype was recorded at least ten times. V usage is TRBV7-9 and J usage is TRBJ2-1; 9 bases fit TRBD2. Trimming removed 5 bases from V and 9 bases from J; junction bases left unmatched: 17. CDR3 length: 17 amino acids. Germline CDR1 and CDR2: SEHNR and FQNEAQ (reference sequence). CDR3 nucleotides: TGTGCCAGCAGCCCGAGGCGGCGGGGGGGAACGGGGGGTGAGCAGTTCTTC. Amino acids: CASSPRRRGGTGGEQFF.

This clonotype was counted many times. The chain is built from TRBV20-1 and TRBJ2-3; 9 bases line up with TRBD2. Germline CDR1 and CDR2: DFQATT and SNEGSKA (reference sequence). The J segment lost 0 bases and the V segment lost 5 bases, leaving 9 bases of the junction unmatched. The CDR3 runs to 16 residues. CDR3 in DNA: TGCAGTGCTGGAAGCGGGAGGACTCCTAGCACAGATACGCAGTATTTT. Its translation: CSAGSGRTPSTDTQYF.

A single count supports this clonotype. V usage is TRBV6-8 and J usage is TRBJ1-2; unclear D gene. Germline CDR1 MNHGY, CDR2 SAAAGT. V was clipped by 6 bases and J by 2 bases, with 13 bases between them. This CDR3 contains 14 residues. The CDR3 region has the DNA TGTGCCAGCAGAGTTTCGGCTGGGAACTATGGCTACACCTTC. Its translation: CASRVSAGNYGYTF.

Only a few counts were recorded for this clonotype. The rearrangement uses TRBV28 and TRBJ2-7, with TRBD2 identical over 7 bases. Germline values: CDR1 MDHEN, CDR2 SYDVKM. J gave up 2 bases and V 4 bases, and 11 bases lay outside the gene matches. This CDR3 spans 16 amino acids. The CDR3 loop is CASSSPWGGAPYEQYF. CDR3 DNA sequence: TGTGCCAGCAGTTCCCCCTGGGGGGGAGCACCCTACGAGCAGTACTTC.

Ten or more counts support this clonotype. The gene calls are TRBV20-1 and TRBJ2-3; 8 bases align to TRBD1. This CDR3 region has 15 residues. Trimming removed 4 bases from V and 6 bases from J; junction bases left unmatched: 12. Germline V lookup: CDR1 DFQATT, CDR2 SNEGSKA (reference sequence). CDR3 sequence: CSATADRGILDTQYF. The CDR3 DNA is TGCAGTGCTACCGCAGACAGGGGAATTTTGGATACGCAGTATTTT.

This clonotype was observed a handful of times. The CDR3 nucleotides are TGCAGTGCTAGTGGCAGGGGCCGGCAGACCCAGTACTTC. Protein product: CSASGRGRQTQYF. J is TRBJ2-5 and V is TRBV20-1, with D possibly matching TRBD1 (6 bases). Deletions cut 3 bases from V and 6 bases from J, with 14 bases between. The CDR3 extends over 13 amino acids. Germline V gene lookup returns CDR1 DFQATT and CDR2 SNEGSKA (reference sequence).